The next 9 T cell receptor beta chains were all read from a single sample in a study of blood T cells in healthy people across ages. Primers used in a second PCR of roughly 6 to 11 cycles were a sample-barcoded 5' primer and a J-beta primer mix. TCRdb redid the calling of the 5' RACE reads with MiXCR, one entry per CDR3 protein. The top ten clones hold about 9.4% of a sample with some 890,000 distinct CDR3 sequences, roughly 29% of them seen once. These data also featured in a second study, about T cells of mothers and their children.

The source material was blood. All receptors come from a woman aged 40 to 49 in good health.

V and J are TRBV6-6 and TRBJ1-1; no clear D gene. CDR1 is MNHNY and CDR2 is SVGAGI in the germline V gene (reference sequence). The CDR3 totals 13 residues. Trimming removed 4 bases from V and 2 bases from J, with 8 bases in between. The CDR3 DNA reads TGTGCCAGCAGTTGGGCAGGCAACACTGAAGCTTTCTTT. Translation: CASSWAGNTEAFF.

To note about this clonotype: It may be a read error: a sequence one base away is much more abundant. V gene TRBV7-6 combines with J gene TRBJ2-5; D gene ambiguous. The germline gives CDR1 SGHVS, CDR2 FNYEAQ. Trimming took 6 bases from V and 2 from J, leaving 13 bases between them. The CDR3 spans 14 residues. In DNA form, the CDR3 reads TGTGCCAGCAGATCCGACACTCTGCAAGAGACCCAGTACTTC. Its protein is CASRSDTLQETQYF.

This clonotype was counted ten times or more. The chain recombines TRBV5-1 with TRBJ2-7; D is unresolved. V shed 0 bases and J shed 0 bases, with 13 bases lying between them. The CDR3 contains 16 residues. Germline V CDR1 and CDR2: SGHRS, YFSETQ. The CDR3 sequence is CASSLEPRSNSYEQYF. The CDR3 coding sequence is TGCGCCAGCAGCTTGGAACCCAGGAGCAACTCCTACGAGCAGTACTTC.

This clonotype came up many times. The rearrangement joins TRBV7-6 to TRBJ2-7; D might be TRBD1 (6 bases). The CDR3 is 15 amino acids. Germline V lookup: CDR1 SGHVS, CDR2 FNYEAQ. With 0 bases removed from V and 3 bases from J, the gap between germline ends came to 12 bases. The CDR3 loop reads CASSLARGRGYEQYF. CDR3 DNA: TGTGCCAGCAGCTTAGCGAGGGGCAGGGGCTACGAGCAGTACTTC.

This clonotype was detected only once. V gene TRBV28 combines with J gene TRBJ2-5; D could derive from TRBD1 or TRBD2 (5 bases each). The ends were cut back, 1 base at V and 11 bases at J, with 20 bases in the middle. The CDR3 runs to 15 residues. Germline CDR1 MDHEN, CDR2 SYDVKM. The CDR3 sequence is CASSLFRQGTYEQYF. The CDR3 DNA sequence: TGTGCCAGCAGTTTATTCCGACAAGGGACCTATGAGCAGTACTTC.

This clonotype was observed a few times. This rearrangement joins TRBV15 to TRBJ2-3; 10 bases are shared with TRBD1. The germline CDR1 and CDR2 sequences are LNHNV and YYDKDF (reference sequence). Losses at the gene ends were 3 bases for V and 4 bases for J; bases not matched to a gene: 1. The length of the CDR3 is 14 residues. The CDR3 region has the DNA TGTGCCACCAGCAGGGACAGGGGGGCAGATACGCAGTATTTT. It translates to CATSRDRGADTQYF.

This clonotype was seen repeatedly, ten times or more. The chain couples TRBV6-5 to TRBJ2-1; 9 bases agree with TRBD1. CDR1 and CDR2 from the germline V gene are MNHEY and SVGAGI. The CDR3 covers 16 residues. Trimming took 6 bases from V and 1 from J; bases not matched to a gene: 7. The CDR3 region has the DNA TGTGCCAGCAGGGGGGGACAGGGCTTTTCCTACAATGAGCAGTTCTTC. It translates to CASRGGQGFSYNEQFF.

In the case of this clonotype: Being one base from a much bigger clone, this may be a read error. The chain joins TRBV18 to TRBJ2-7; the D call may be TRBD1 or TRBD2 (5 bases each). Trimming shortened V by 2 bases and J by 9 bases, and 11 bases separated the two germline ends. This CDR3 spans 12 amino acids. Per germline, CDR1 KGHSH and CDR2 LQKENI. DNA of the CDR3: TGTGCCAGCTCACCAAACGGGGCCCTGCAGTACTTC. Translating gives CASSPNGALQYF.

In this sample, this clonotype turned up many times. J is TRBJ2-7 and V is TRBV6-5; D may be TRBD2 (5 bases). Germline V gene data show CDR1 as MNHEY and CDR2 as SVGAGI. This CDR3 comprises 14 residues. Trimming took off 0 bases at V and 1 base at J, with 7 bases between the two ends. CDR3: CASSYSPGSYEQYF. Written as DNA, the CDR3 is TGTGCCAGCAGTTACTCGCCGGGGTCCTACGAGCAGTACTTC.